A single sample gave rise to the 30 T cell receptor beta chains below, sequenced in a study of beta chain features in type 1 diabetes. Findings and caveats of the study: TCRB CDR3s from Type 1 diabetes patients were moderately but significantly shorter in all four CD4+ subsets.

All of the isolated RNA was reverse transcribed, so expressed TCRB transcripts were sequenced. Sequenced by immunoSEQ multiplex PCR; TCRdb stores in-frame clones only, minus some. Among just under 150,000 clones listed, 10% to 15% were seen once. No antigen has been identified for these receptors. Sequences were obtained from central memory CD4+ T cells from blood. The source of these receptors is a man between 18 and 35 years old with type 1 diabetes.

This clone occurred a few times. The rearrangement joins TRBV29-1 to TRBJ2-7; possibly TRBD2 for D (5 bases). Germline CDR1 SQVTM, CDR2 ANQGSEA. This CDR3 spans 13 amino acids. V was shortened by 6 bases and J by 2 bases, with 14 bases between the two germline ends. CDR3 protein: CSVNPTGTYEQYF. The DNA for the CDR3 is TGCAGCGTAAACCCGACGGGGACCTACGAGCAGTACTTC.

This clone was observed many times. This sequence joins TRBV7-8 and TRBJ1-2, with TRBD1 matching 7 bases. After removal of 5 bases from V and 2 bases from J, the junction contained 5 bases not matched to a gene. The CDR3 extends over 14 amino acids. Germline CDR1 is SGHVS and CDR2 is FQNEAQ. The CDR3, as DNA: TGTGCCAGCAGCGGGGGACAGCTAAACTATGGCTACACCTTC. It codes for CASSGGQLNYGYTF.

CDR3 protein: CASSYGATSGLGYTF. The CDR3 bases are TGTGCCAGCAGTTACGGGGCCACCTCTGGTCTTGGCTACACCTTC. V gene TRBV6-5 combines with J gene TRBJ1-2; maybe TRBD1 (5 bases). CDR3 size: 15 residues. The V end was cut by 2 bases, the J end by 7 bases, with 17 bases between. CDR1 is MNHEY, CDR2 SVGAGI, per germline.

This clone was counted a few times. The chain carries TRBV4-1 and TRBJ1-1; 8 bases line up with TRBD1. Germline V CDR1 and CDR2: MGHRA, YSYEKL. This CDR3 is 17 amino acids long. Germline trimming cut 1 base from V and 0 bases from J; bases unmatched to any gene: 7. The CDR3 sequence is CASSQVRQGAVNTEAFF. CDR3 DNA sequence: TGCGCCAGCAGCCAAGTGCGGCAGGGGGCGGTGAACACTGAAGCTTTCTTT.

The chain has TRBV5-4 and TRBJ2-2; D gene uncertain. The CDR3 spans 15 residues. Germline assignment: CDR1 SGHNT and CDR2 YYREEE (reference sequence). V was pared by 0 bases and J by 0 bases, with 6 bases between. The CDR3 protein is CASSLARPNTGELFF. The DNA of the CDR3 is TGTGCCAGCAGCTTGGCCAGACCGAACACCGGGGAGCTGTTTTTT.

A few counts support this clone. V usage is TRBV10-3 and J usage is TRBJ1-1, with 7 positions matching TRBD1. The CDR3 spans 16 residues. Germline V CDR1 and CDR2: ENHRY, SYGVKD. V lost 6 bases and J lost 4; bases outside the gene matches: 14. This CDR3 is CAIRRGQATGSTEAFF. The DNA of the CDR3 is TGTGCCATCAGGAGAGGACAGGCCACGGGAAGCACTGAAGCTTTCTTT.

This chain uses TRBV9 with TRBJ2-1; no clear D. V lost 2 bases and J lost 9, with 15 bases in between. CDR3 length equals 14 residues. CDR1 SGDLS and CDR2 YYNGEE come from the germline V gene. CDR3 bases: TGTGCCAGCAGCGTGACGATGACTTTGGGTGAGCAGTTCTTC. It specifies CASSVTMTLGEQFF. The variable domain in full, with the rest retrieved from reference TRBV9 and TRBJ2-1, is DSGVTQTPKHLITATGQRVTLRCSPRSGDLSVYWYQQSLDQGLQFLIQYYNGEERAKGNILERFSAQQFPDLHSELNLSSLELGDSALYFCASSVTMTLGEQFFGPGTRLTVL.

This clone was detected only a few times. CDR3 sequence: CASSPGTTVSYGYTF. Here the CDR3 DNA reads TGTGCCAGCAGCCCCGGGACAACCGTTTCCTATGGCTACACCTTC. This chain connects TRBV5-4 to TRBJ1-2; tentative D call: TRBD1 (6 bases). This CDR3 comprises 15 residues. Germline V gives CDR1 SGHNT, CDR2 YYREEE (reference sequence). V lost 4 bases to trimming and J lost 4 bases, with 17 bases between them.

The rearrangement joins TRBV1 to TRBJ1-1; the DNA was not used to check the table's D call, TRBD1. TRBV1 is recorded as a pseudogene. The CDR3 is 16 amino acids. This chain's CDR3 is CTSSPRSPGKNTEAFF. As DNA, the CDR3 is TGCACCAGCAGCCCGCGGTCACCAGGGAAGAACACTGAAGCTTTCTTT.

This clone was found a few times. The rearrangement links TRBV30 to TRBJ2-5; D is uncertain. V was clipped by 1 base and J by 5 bases, with 8 bases between them. The length of the CDR3 is 12 residues. Germline lookup yields CDR1 GTSNPN and CDR2 SVGIG (reference sequence). CDR3 DNA: TGTGCCTGGAGTGACGTCCAGGAGACCCAGTACTTC. Translated: CAWSDVQETQYF.

This clone was observed a handful of times. This chain links TRBV7-2 with TRBJ2-4; D remains ambiguous. The germline gives CDR1 SGHTA, CDR2 FQGNSA. The length of the CDR3 is 16 residues. The germline V and J ends were trimmed by 0 bases and 0 bases, with 9 bases remaining between them. Here the CDR3 DNA reads TGTGCCAGCAGCTTAGCGTCAAGGGTAGCCAAAAACATTCAGTACTTC. It translates to CASSLASRVAKNIQYF.

The chain recombines TRBV21-1 with TRBJ1-1; TRBD1, the table's D call, was not compared with the DNA. TRBV21-1 is a known pseudogene. CDR3 length: 16 residues. CDR3 amino acids: CASSKVEGVEGTEAFF. CDR3 in DNA: TGTGCCAGCAGCAAAGTAGAGGGGGTTGAGGGTACTGAAGCTTTCTTT.

In its sample, this clone was seen a few times. This chain uses TRBV30 with TRBJ1-2; 7 nucleotides agree with TRBD1. From germline, CDR1 is GTSNPN and CDR2 SVGIG (reference sequence). After removal of 2 bases from V and 2 bases from J, the junction contained 2 bases not matched to a gene. The CDR3 consists of 13 residues. In nucleotides, the CDR3 is TGTGCCTGGAGTAGGGGACAGAACTATGGCTACACCTTC. Amino acid sequence: CAWSRGQNYGYTF.

This clone was detected a few times. The CDR3 sequence: CAWKRHSGNTIYF. CDR3 bases: TGTGCCTGGAAGCGACACTCTGGAAACACCATATATTTT. The chain uses TRBV30 and TRBJ1-3; D is ambiguous. V was shortened by 4 bases and J by 0 bases, with 7 bases between the two germline ends. The V gene's germline CDR1 is GTSNPN and CDR2 SVGIG (reference sequence). The CDR3 length is 13 residues.

The chain combines TRBV5-1 with TRBJ2-7, with 11 positions matching TRBD1. The V and J ends lost 7 bases and 7 bases, in that order; junction bases with no gene match: 16. Germline V gives CDR1 SGHRS, CDR2 YFSETQ. The CDR3 extends over 16 amino acids. The CDR3 DNA reads as TGCGCCAGCGGGGACCCCACCCGGGACAGGGGGAGTGAGCAGTACTTC. It yields the protein CASGDPTRDRGSEQYF.

There are a few counts of this clone. The genes are TRBV5-1 and TRBJ2-1, with D possibly being TRBD1 (6 bases). Germline V gives CDR1 SGHRS, CDR2 YFSETQ. The CDR3 sequence is 15 residues long. Trimming shortened V by 2 bases and J by 7 bases, and 16 bases separated the two germline ends. The CDR3 protein is CASSFGTTLGNEQFF. CDR3 coding DNA: TGCGCCAGCAGCTTCGGGACAACCCTAGGGAATGAGCAGTTCTTC.

This rearrangement joins TRBV10-3 to TRBJ2-1; possibly TRBD1 for D (6 bases). Germline V gene data show CDR1 as ENHRY and CDR2 as SYGVKD. CDR3 length: 16 amino acids. Trimming cost V 0 bases and J 3 bases, with 12 bases left between them. The CDR3 nucleotides are TGTGCCATCAGTGAGTCTAAAGGCAGGGGCTACAATGAGCAGTTCTTC. Translating gives CAISESKGRGYNEQFF.

The V call is TRBV30, the J call TRBJ2-7; 9 bases are shared with TRBD1. The CDR3 totals 14 residues. Germline values: CDR1 GTSNPN, CDR2 SVGIG (reference sequence). With 5 bases clipped from V and 2 bases from J, the junction kept 7 bases outside the gene matches. CDR3 sequence reads: CAWAQGASPYEQYF. CDR3 bases: TGTGCCTGGGCACAGGGGGCGTCTCCCTACGAGCAGTACTTC.

This clone has just a few counts. The J gene is TRBJ2-1, the V gene TRBV25-1; 8 bases fit TRBD2. The CDR3 totals 17 residues. Germline CDR1 and CDR2: MGHDK and SYGVNS. J was trimmed by 1 base and V by 3 bases; bases with no gene match: 8. The CDR3 region has the DNA TGTGCCAGCAGTGATACGCAGGGACTAGGTTCCTACAATGAGCAGTTCTTC. Protein: CASSDTQGLGSYNEQFF.

The sample holds a few counts of this clone. The gene calls are TRBV2 and TRBJ2-7, with 8 bases identical to TRBD2. Trimming removed 6 bases from V and 4 bases from J; junction bases left unmatched: 5. CDR3 length: 13 residues. From germline, CDR1 is SNHLY and CDR2 FYNNEI. CDR3 coding DNA: TGTGCCAGCAGCTCGAAGCGGGGGTACGAGCAGTACTTC. Translating it yields CASSSKRGYEQYF.

This clone was seen a handful of times. This sequence joins TRBV30 and TRBJ1-2, with D maybe TRBD1 (5 bases). Germline CDR1 GTSNPN, CDR2 SVGIG (reference sequence). Deletions cut 1 base from V and 5 bases from J, with 11 bases between. The CDR3 totals 13 residues. This chain's CDR3 is CAWSGRVGYGYTF. Written as DNA, the CDR3 is TGTGCCTGGAGTGGCAGGGTAGGGTATGGCTACACCTTC.

The table lists this clone with a few counts. CDR3 amino acids: CASSLTSNTEAFF. The CDR3 nucleotides are TGTGCCAGCAGCCTGACATCGAACACTGAAGCTTTCTTT. This chain connects TRBV7-2 to TRBJ1-1; D not certain. The CDR3 spans 13 residues. Per the germline V gene, CDR1 is SGHTA and CDR2 is FQGNSA. Between the trimmed V and J ends, which lost 5 bases and 1 base, there was a span of 8 bases.

In this sample, this clone turned up many times. The chain is built from TRBV11-2 and TRBJ2-1; 7 bases are a match to TRBD2. V trimming: 4 bases; J trimming: 2 bases; junction bases outside the gene matches: 8. The CDR3 extends over 16 amino acids. Germline assignment: CDR1 SGHAT and CDR2 FQNNGV. The CDR3 DNA reads as TGTGCCAGCAGCTCCTTGCGGGGGAGAACCTACAATGAGCAGTTCTTC. Translation: CASSSLRGRTYNEQFF.

The J gene is TRBJ2-7, the V gene TRBV7-9; TRBD1 might be the D (7 bases). Germline values: CDR1 SEHNR, CDR2 FQNEAQ (reference sequence). V lost 1 base and J 3 bases, leaving 13 bases between the germline ends. The CDR3 runs 15 residues. The DNA for the CDR3 is TGTGCCAGCAGCTTAGTCGGTCAGGGGGGCTACGAGCAGTACTTC. Protein product: CASSLVGQGGYEQYF.

This clone was seen more than once but under ten times. The chain employs TRBV7-8 and TRBJ1-2, with unresolved D. Trimming stripped 1 base from V and 5 bases from J, with 8 bases between. This CDR3 has 13 residues. Looked up from germline, CDR1 is SGHVS and CDR2 is FQNEAQ. In nucleotides, the CDR3 is TGTGCCAGCAGCTTAGAACGAGGGTATGGCTACACCTTC. It yields the protein CASSLERGYGYTF.

This clone was counted only a few times. This chain joins TRBV10-3 and TRBJ1-1, with D tentatively TRBD1 (6 bases). The CDR3 is made up of 16 amino acids. Trimming left V 6 bases short and J 0 bases short, with 17 bases between. The germline gives CDR1 ENHRY, CDR2 SYGVKD. In nucleotides, the CDR3 is TGTGCCATCAGCAACACACCGACAGGAATGAACACTGAAGCTTTCTTT. Amino acid sequence: CAISNTPTGMNTEAFF.

The V gene is TRBV29-1, the J gene TRBJ1-2; weak D call: TRBD1 (6 bases). This CDR3 is built from 11 residues. Trimming removed 6 bases at V and 6 bases at J, with 11 bases between. Germline V gene sequence: CDR1 SQVTM, CDR2 ANQGSEA. CDR3 protein: CSVWGQDGYTF. The CDR3 DNA sequence: TGCAGCGTATGGGGGCAGGATGGCTACACCTTC.

The J gene is TRBJ2-1, the V gene TRBV5-1; maybe TRBD2 (6 bases). This CDR3 spans 16 amino acids. Per the germline V gene, CDR1 is SGHRS and CDR2 is YFSETQ. Deletions cut 3 bases from V and 2 bases from J, with 15 bases between. DNA for the CDR3: TGCGCCAGCAGCTCGGAGGGGCAGTACCCCTACAATGAGCAGTTCTTC. Residues: CASSSEGQYPYNEQFF. The entire variable domain, with the rest obtained from reference TRBV5-1 and TRBJ2-1, is as follows: KAGVTQTPRYLIKTRGQQVTLSCSPISGHRSVSWYQQTPGQGLQFLFEYFSETQRNKGNFPGRFSGRQFSNSRSEMNVSTLELGDSALYLCASSSEGQYPYNEQFFGPGTRLTVL.

The gene calls are TRBV7-9 and TRBJ1-5; D is unclear. The germline gives CDR1 SEHNR, CDR2 FQNEAQ (reference sequence). This CDR3 spans 12 amino acids. V was pared by 5 bases and J by 9 bases, with 11 bases between. CDR3 nucleotide sequence: TGTGCCAGCAGCGCCGGGTCTTGGCCCCAGCATTTT. Its translation is CASSAGSWPQHF.

This clone turned up a few times. The chain combines TRBV28 with TRBJ1-4, with 10 positions matching TRBD1. With V trimmed by 6 bases and J by 8 bases, 6 bases remained unmatched. The V gene's germline CDR1 is MDHEN and CDR2 SYDVKM. The CDR3 has 14 amino acids. CDR3 in amino acids: CASSVGQGMEKLFF. As DNA, the CDR3 is TGTGCCAGCAGCGTGGGACAGGGGATGGAAAAACTGTTTTTT.